The 29 T cell receptor beta chains below all came from one sample that was sequenced in a study of CD8 T cells in Susac syndrome. Reverse transcription of about 0.5 to 1 ug RNA used random hexamers. TCRdb itself ran the immunoSEQ multiplex PCR reads through MiXCR, one entry per CDR3 protein. Of about 300,000 distinct CDR3 sequences in the sample, 85% are singletons; the top ten hold around 0.2%. Material: CD8+ T cells from PBMCs. Receptor source: a human donor with multiple sclerosis.

The chain employs TRBV4-1 and TRBJ1-2, with 7 bases identical to TRBD1. V shed 0 bases and J 3 bases; nucleotides not matched to a gene: 1. The CDR3 length is 14 residues. Germline V gives CDR1 MGHRA, CDR2 YSYEKL. CDR3 DNA sequence: TGCGCCAGCAGCCAAGAAGGGACAGACTATGGCTACACCTTC. Amino acid sequence: CASSQEGTDYGYTF.

Only one count was recorded for this clonotype. The genes are TRBV6-5 and TRBJ1-5; D is ambiguous. This CDR3 is 13 amino acids long. V was trimmed by 2 bases and J by 2 bases, leaving 4 bases between them. Germline CDR1 MNHEY, CDR2 SVGAGI. The CDR3 region is CASSYKGNQPQHF. CDR3 sequence (DNA): TGTGCCAGCAGTTACAAGGGCAATCAGCCCCAGCATTTT.

This chain connects TRBV6-2 or TRBV6-3 to TRBJ2-2; D remains unclear. This CDR3 is built from 15 residues. CDR1 and CDR2 from the germline V gene are MNHEY and SVGEGT. V gave up 5 bases and J gave up 2 bases, with 12 bases separating them. Here the CDR3 reads CASSRPGVNTGELFF. Written as DNA, the CDR3 is TGTGCCAGCAGTCGGCCCGGCGTAAACACCGGGGAGCTGTTTTTT.

This clonotype was seen just once. This chain links TRBV4-3 with TRBJ1-4; D is uncertain. This CDR3 spans 9 amino acids. V was shortened by 9 bases and J by 5 bases, with 1 base between the two germline ends. Germline values: CDR1 LGHNA, CDR2 YSLEER. CDR3 sequence (DNA): TGCGCCAGGAATGAAAAACTGTTTTTT. Translation gives CARNEKLFF.

The chain couples TRBV28 to TRBJ2-2; possibly TRBD1 for D (5 bases). The germline gives CDR1 MDHEN, CDR2 SYDVKM. The CDR3 has 16 amino acids. Trimming shortened V by 9 bases and J by 5 bases, and 22 bases separated the two germline ends. CDR3 protein: CARSWASGKGTGELFF. The CDR3 nucleotides are TGTGCCAGATCCTGGGCGTCAGGGAAGGGAACCGGGGAGCTGTTTTTT. The full variable domain, with the rest looked up from reference TRBV28 and TRBJ2-2, is DVKVTQSSRYLVKRTGEKVFLECVQDMDHENMFWYRQDPGLGLRLIYFSYDVKMKEKGDIPEGYSVSREKKERFSLILESASTNQTSMYLCARSWASGKGTGELFFGEGSRLTVL.

The chain couples TRBV6-1 to TRBJ2-1; 13 positions agree with TRBD2. Germline V gives CDR1 MNHNS, CDR2 SASEGT. J gave up 7 bases and V 4 bases, and 4 bases lay outside the gene matches. The CDR3 is made up of 15 amino acids. In DNA, the CDR3 is TGTGCCAGCAGTGTTTGGACTAGCGGGAGTAATGAGCAGTTCTTC. As protein: CASSVWTSGSNEQFF.

This chain links TRBV6-5 with TRBJ1-2; no clear D gene. CDR1 is MNHEY and CDR2 is SVGAGI in the germline V gene. The CDR3 length is 15 residues. V lost 1 base and J lost 4, with 13 bases in between. DNA of the CDR3: TGTGCCAGCAGTTACTTGGAGGAGAAGGGCTATGGCTACACCTTC. This gives the protein CASSYLEEKGYGYTF.

The rearrangement joins TRBV6-1 to TRBJ2-5, with D maybe TRBD2 (5 bases). The CDR3 is made up of 19 amino acids. Trimming shortened V by 5 bases and J by 2 bases, and 27 bases separated the two germline ends. Germline V lookup: CDR1 MNHNS, CDR2 SASEGT. CDR3 protein: CASSQGGLSAYPGQETQYF. The CDR3 DNA follows: TGTGCCAGCAGTCAAGGCGGGCTTAGCGCTTATCCGGGACAAGAGACCCAGTACTTC.

The chain is built from TRBV7-9 and TRBJ2-1, with 7 bases identical to TRBD1. This CDR3 comprises 17 residues. The trim removed 5 bases at V and 0 bases at J, leaving 10 bases unmatched. From germline, CDR1 is SEHNR and CDR2 FQNEAQ (reference sequence). In nucleotides, the CDR3 is TGTGCCAGCAGCCCTGATCCGACAGGGAGCTCCTACAATGAGCAGTTCTTC. This sequence encodes CASSPDPTGSSYNEQFF.

This clonotype has more than one count but fewer than ten. The genes are TRBV6-5 and TRBJ2-2; D call uncertain. CDR3 length equals 14 residues. Between the trimmed V and J ends, which lost 2 bases and 6 bases, there was a span of 10 bases. Germline V CDR1 and CDR2: MNHEY, SVGAGI. The CDR3 bases are TGTGCCAGCAGTTACGTTACTAATCCCGGGGAGCTGTTTTTT. The encoded protein is CASSYVTNPGELFF.

This chain's CDR3 is CASTLSGSPYEQYF. CDR3 bases: TGTGCCAGCACCCTAAGCGGTTCTCCCTACGAGCAGTACTTC. The V and J genes are TRBV28 and TRBJ2-7, with D possibly being TRBD2 (5 bases). V was trimmed by 7 bases and J by 2 bases, leaving 15 bases between them. From germline, CDR1 is MDHEN and CDR2 SYDVKM. The CDR3 is made up of 14 amino acids.

The V and J genes are TRBV28 and TRBJ2-5, with 8 bases matching TRBD1. This CDR3 contains 15 residues. With 2 bases clipped from V and 4 bases from J, the junction kept 6 bases outside the gene matches. Germline lookup yields CDR1 MDHEN and CDR2 SYDVKM. The CDR3 nucleotides read TGTGCCAGCAGTTTAATCAGGGGGCCTAGAGAGACCCAGTACTTC. Encoded protein: CASSLIRGPRETQYF. Using reference TRBV28 and TRBJ2-5 for the parts outside the CDR3, the full variable domain is DVKVTQSSRYLVKRTGEKVFLECVQDMDHENMFWYRQDPGLGLRLIYFSYDVKMKEKGDIPEGYSVSREKKERFSLILESASTNQTSMYLCASSLIRGPRETQYFGPGTRLLVL.

This clonotype was counted a single time. The chain has TRBV13 and TRBJ1-4, with no clear D. The CDR3 is 14 amino acids. Germline V gene lookup returns CDR1 PRHDT and CDR2 FYEKMQ (reference sequence). V gave up 2 bases and J gave up 8 bases, with 12 bases separating them. The CDR3 coding sequence is TGTGCCAGCAGCTTATCTCCCGGCGGGGAAAAACTGTTTTTT. Amino acid sequence: CASSLSPGGEKLFF.

Concerning this clonotype: A junction end diverges from the germline sequence, so it may reflect a read error. V is TRBV15 and J is TRBJ1-5; D gene unclear. The CDR3 has 13 residues. CDR1 and CDR2 (germline): LNHNV, YYDKDF (reference sequence). The CDR3 DNA reads TGTGCCACCATCAGAGCGGCAAATCAGCCCCAGCATTTT. It codes for CATIRAANQPQHF. Together with reference TRBV15 and TRBJ1-5, the CDR3 gives the full variable domain: DAMVIQNPRYQVTQFGKPVTLSCSQTLNHNVMYWYQQKSSQAPKLLFHYYDKDFNNEADTPDNFQSRRPNTSFCFLDIRSPGLGDTAMYLCATIRAANQPQHFGDGTRLSIL.

CDR3 coding DNA: TGTGCCACCAGTGGGGGGTTGGCGGGAGGGTCTGAGCAGTTCTTC. This codes for CATSGGLAGGSEQFF. J is TRBJ2-1 and V is TRBV24-1; 9 bases map to TRBD2. The CDR3 is made up of 15 amino acids. Germline CDR1 reads KGHDR; CDR2 reads SFDVKD. V lost 5 bases, J lost 9 bases, and 10 bases stayed unmatched.

This clonotype was seen only once. The chain joins TRBV5-1 to TRBJ1-4, with D tentatively TRBD1 (5 bases). This CDR3 is built from 17 residues. Germline V gives CDR1 SGHRS, CDR2 YFSETQ. V lost 1 base and J lost 0, with 13 bases in between. CDR3 bases: TGCGCCAGCAGCTTGTGGGGGAGTACCCCAACTAATGAAAAACTGTTTTTT. This translates into CASSLWGSTPTNEKLFF.

J is TRBJ2-2 and V is TRBV5-6, with TRBD2 identical over 7 bases. Germline trimming cut 4 bases from V and 1 base from J; bases unmatched to any gene: 7. Per germline, CDR1 SGHDT and CDR2 YYEEEE. This CDR3 has 16 residues. CDR3 sequence: CASSLGLAENTGELFF. In DNA form, the CDR3 reads TGTGCCAGCAGCCTCGGTCTAGCGGAGAACACCGGGGAGCTGTTTTTT.

The V and J genes are TRBV28 and TRBJ2-1; 16 bases match TRBD2. The CDR3 has 19 residues. With 4 bases clipped from V and 4 bases from J, the junction kept 10 bases outside the gene matches. Per germline, CDR1 MDHEN and CDR2 SYDVKM. CDR3 nucleotide sequence: TGTGCCAGCAGTTACGCAACGGGACTAGCGGGAGGGCTGTACAATGAGCAGTTCTTC. Amino acid sequence: CASSYATGLAGGLYNEQFF.

This chain joins TRBV6-6 and TRBJ1-1; 10 bases align to TRBD1. Germline V lookup: CDR1 MNHNY, CDR2 SVGAGI (reference sequence). CDR3 size: 14 residues. Trimming at V came to 5 bases and at J to 9 bases, leaving 9 bases not matched to a gene. CDR3 coding DNA: TGTGCCAGCAGTCCCCCCGGGACAGGGGTGAAAGCTTTCTTT. Translation gives CASSPPGTGVKAFF.

The V call is TRBV29-1, the J call TRBJ2-6; the D is unclear. The CDR3 length is 13 residues. Trimming cost V 1 base and J 7 bases, with 8 bases left between them. The germline V gene encodes CDR1 SQVTM and CDR2 ANQGSEA. Here the CDR3 DNA reads TGCAGCGTTGAAGCTTGGGGTGCCAACGTCCTGACTTTC. This sequence encodes CSVEAWGANVLTF.

As for this clonotype: As the CDR3 is not closed by the conserved phenylalanine or tryptophan, this likely results from a read error. The chain recombines TRBV6-1 with TRBJ2-5; 12 bases map to TRBD2. The V and J ends lost 3 bases and 5 bases, in that order; junction bases with no gene match: 4. Germline lookup yields CDR1 MNHNS and CDR2 SASEGT. There are 15 residues in the CDR3. CDR3 protein: CASSDLGTSGETQYL. DNA of the CDR3: TGTGCCAGCAGTGATCTAGGGACTAGCGGGGAGACCCAGTACCTC.

This chain's CDR3 is CASSVVSSGDPYNEQFF. The DNA for the CDR3 is TGTGCCAGCAGCGTCGTAAGTAGCGGGGACCCTTACAATGAGCAGTTCTTC. The chain carries TRBV2 and TRBJ2-1, with TRBD2 identical over 8 bases. This CDR3 is 17 amino acids long. With 6 bases clipped from V and 4 bases from J, the junction kept 14 bases outside the gene matches. Germline V CDR1 and CDR2: SNHLY, FYNNEI.

This chain joins TRBV6-5 and TRBJ2-7, with 8 bases lining up with TRBD1. The CDR3 totals 15 residues. The junction had 5 bases not matched to a gene; V was cut back by 2 bases and J by 2 bases. Germline lookup yields CDR1 MNHEY and CDR2 SVGAGI. CDR3 protein: CASSYDQGAAYEQYF. CDR3 bases: TGTGCCAGCAGTTACGACCAGGGGGCCGCCTACGAGCAGTACTTC.

This clonotype has more than one count but fewer than ten. The V and J genes are TRBV7-6 and TRBJ2-7, with 10 bases matching TRBD2. From germline, CDR1 is SGHVS and CDR2 FNYEAQ. V was pared by 3 bases and J by 0 bases, with 2 bases of the junction left unmatched. The CDR3 is 15 residues long. The CDR3 nucleotides read TGTGCCAGCAGCTTTACTAGCGGGACCTCCTACGAGCAGTACTTC. As protein: CASSFTSGTSYEQYF. Together with reference TRBV7-6 and TRBJ2-7, the CDR3 gives the full variable domain: GAGVSQSPRYKVTKRGQDVALRCDPISGHVSLYWYRQALGQGPEFLTYFNYEAQQDKSGLPNDRFSAERPEGSISTLTIQRTEQRDSAMYRCASSFTSGTSYEQYFGPGTRLTVT.

The chain couples TRBV29-1 to TRBJ2-7; 7 positions match TRBD1. V gave up 6 bases and J gave up 4 bases; unmatched junction bases: 9. Germline CDR1 SQVTM, CDR2 ANQGSEA. This CDR3 has 13 residues. The CDR3 is CSVAGTANYEQYF. The CDR3 DNA reads as TGCAGCGTAGCCGGGACAGCGAATTACGAGCAGTACTTC.

This clonotype was seen more than once but under ten times. The rearrangement uses TRBV9 and TRBJ2-7, with D perhaps TRBD1 (6 bases). V was clipped by 0 bases and J by 3 bases, with 10 bases between them. The germline CDR1 and CDR2 sequences are SGDLS and YYNGEE. CDR3 size: 14 residues. The CDR3 region has the DNA TGTGCCAGCAGCGTAGCCTTGACAGGCTACGAGCAGTACTTC. Translated, it gives CASSVALTGYEQYF.

This rearrangement joins TRBV6-2 or TRBV6-3 to TRBJ2-2; the match to TRBD2 covers 7 bases. Per germline, CDR1 MNHEY and CDR2 SVGEGT. CDR3 size: 17 residues. V dropped 2 bases and J dropped 1; count of bases not matched to a gene: 7. CDR3 amino acids: CASSYLYWGGNTGELFF. The CDR3 region has the DNA TGTGCCAGCAGTTACCTCTACTGGGGGGGGAACACCGGGGAGCTGTTTTTT.

The chain joins TRBV7-2 to TRBJ2-7, with D possibly matching TRBD2 (6 bases). Trimming took 5 bases from V and 3 from J, leaving 17 bases between them. The CDR3 consists of 15 residues. The V gene's germline CDR1 is SGHTA and CDR2 FQGNSA. CDR3 sequence: CASSMGLGSGYEQYF. The CDR3 region has the DNA TGTGCCAGCAGCATGGGACTCGGGTCGGGCTACGAGCAGTACTTC.

The chain is built from TRBV9 and TRBJ2-1; D is undetermined. Trimming removed 0 bases at V and 3 bases at J, with 13 bases between. Per germline, CDR1 SGDLS and CDR2 YYNGEE. This CDR3 is built from 16 residues. DNA of the CDR3: TGTGCCAGCAGCGTAGTAGCTAACGGGCTCTACAATGAGCAGTTCTTC. Translation: CASSVVANGLYNEQFF.